Below are 2 T cell receptor beta chains sequenced from a single sample in a study of kidney transplant recipient with SARS-CoV-2 infection. TCRdb re-derived calls from the reads in MiXCR, one entry per CDR3 protein. This repertoire shows some 220,000 distinct CDR3 sequences, more than 25% found once; its top ten account for almost 7.5%. This material consisted of a blood sample, taken at baseline and on day 111 from a kidney transplant recipient. All receptors derive from a young adult male patient who had COVID-19 and was a kidney transplant recipient. Some T cells may trace back to the graft donor.

As regards this clonotype: A much bigger clone sits one base away, suggesting this may be a read error. This sequence joins TRBV3-1 and TRBJ1-1; D gene ambiguous. Germline CDR1 reads LGHDT; CDR2 reads YNNKEL (reference sequence). Trimming removed 3 bases from V and 6 bases from J, with 14 bases in between. This CDR3 is built from 14 residues. CDR3 in DNA: TGTGCCAGCAGCCACCAGTTGATGGACGCTGAAGCTTTCTTT. Translation gives CASSHQLMDAEAFF.

As for this clonotype: The junction differs from germline at one of its ends, possibly a read error. This chain connects TRBV19 to TRBJ2-4; the D is unclear. Per the germline V gene, CDR1 is LNHDA and CDR2 is SQIVND (reference sequence). The length of the CDR3 is 18 residues. CDR3: CASSSIRQITKSGQRPDF. DNA for the CDR3: TGTGCCAGTAGTTCAATCCGACAAATCACAAAGTCGGGCCAACGTCCTGACTTC.